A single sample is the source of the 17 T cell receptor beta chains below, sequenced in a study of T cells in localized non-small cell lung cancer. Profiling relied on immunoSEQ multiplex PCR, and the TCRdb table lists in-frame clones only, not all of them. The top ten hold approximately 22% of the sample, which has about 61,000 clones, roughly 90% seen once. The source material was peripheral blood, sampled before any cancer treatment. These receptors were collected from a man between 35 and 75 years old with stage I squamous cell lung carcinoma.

The CDR3: CASSSYPGQNGNYEQYF. CDR3 bases: TGTGCCAGCAGCTCTTATCCGGGACAGAACGGAAACTACGAGCAGTACTTC. This rearrangement joins TRBV7-3 to TRBJ2-5, with 7 bases fitting TRBD1. Judging by the DNA end, TRBJ2-7 fits better; the J call may be wrong. CDR3 length equals 17 residues. Germline-derived CDR1 and CDR2 are SGHTA and FQGTGA.

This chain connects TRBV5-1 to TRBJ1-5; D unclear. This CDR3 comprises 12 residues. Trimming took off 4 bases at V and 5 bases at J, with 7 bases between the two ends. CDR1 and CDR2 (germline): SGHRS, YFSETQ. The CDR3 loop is CASSLQDQPQHF. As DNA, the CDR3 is TGCGCCAGCAGCCTCCAGGATCAGCCCCAGCATTTT.

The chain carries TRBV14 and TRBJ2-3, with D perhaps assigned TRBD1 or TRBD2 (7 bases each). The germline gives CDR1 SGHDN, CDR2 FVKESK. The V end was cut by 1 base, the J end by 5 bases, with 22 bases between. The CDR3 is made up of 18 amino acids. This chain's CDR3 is CASSQAPQGGFFVDTQYF. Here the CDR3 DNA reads TGTGCCAGCAGCCAAGCCCCTCAGGGGGGGTTTTTTGTAGATACGCAGTATTTT.

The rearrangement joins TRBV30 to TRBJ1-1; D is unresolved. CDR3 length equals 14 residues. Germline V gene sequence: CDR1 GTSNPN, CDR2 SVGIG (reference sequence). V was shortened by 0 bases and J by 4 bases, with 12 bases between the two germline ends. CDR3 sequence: CAWSVSHPGTEAFF. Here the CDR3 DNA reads TGTGCCTGGAGTGTCTCTCACCCGGGCACTGAAGCTTTCTTT. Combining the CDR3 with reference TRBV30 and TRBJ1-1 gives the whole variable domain SQTIHQWPATLVQPVGSPLSLECTVEGTSNPNLYWYRQAAGRGLQLLFYSVGIGQISSEVPQNLSASRPQDRQFILSSKKLLLSDSGFYLCAWSVSHPGTEAFFGQGTRLTVV.

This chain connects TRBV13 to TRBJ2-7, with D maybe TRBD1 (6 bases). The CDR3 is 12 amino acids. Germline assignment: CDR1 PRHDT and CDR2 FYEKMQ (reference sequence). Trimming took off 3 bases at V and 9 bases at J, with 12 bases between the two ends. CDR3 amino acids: CASSLTGQWQYF. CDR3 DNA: TGTGCCAGCAGCTTGACCGGACAGTGGCAGTACTTC.

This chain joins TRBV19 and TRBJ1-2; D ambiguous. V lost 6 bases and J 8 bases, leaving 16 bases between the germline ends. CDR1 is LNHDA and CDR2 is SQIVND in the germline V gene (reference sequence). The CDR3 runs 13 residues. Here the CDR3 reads CASSPGIPRGYTF. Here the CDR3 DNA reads TGTGCCAGTAGCCCCGGGATCCCCCGGGGCTACACCTTC. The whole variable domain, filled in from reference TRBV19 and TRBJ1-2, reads DGGITQSPKYLFRKEGQNVTLSCEQNLNHDAMYWYRQDPGQGLRLIYYSQIVNDFQKGDIAEGYSVSREKKESFPLTVTSAQKNPTAFYLCASSPGIPRGYTFGSGTRLTVV.

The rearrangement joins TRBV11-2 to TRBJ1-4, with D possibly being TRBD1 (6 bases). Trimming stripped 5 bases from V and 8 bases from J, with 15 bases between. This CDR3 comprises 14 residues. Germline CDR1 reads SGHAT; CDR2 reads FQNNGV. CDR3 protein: CASSLDSRSEKLFF. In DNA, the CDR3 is TGTGCCAGCAGCCTGGACAGTCGTAGCGAAAAACTGTTTTTT.

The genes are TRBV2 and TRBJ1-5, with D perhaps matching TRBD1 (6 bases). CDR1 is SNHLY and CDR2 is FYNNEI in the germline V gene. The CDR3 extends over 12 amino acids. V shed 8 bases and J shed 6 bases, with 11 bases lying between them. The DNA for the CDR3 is TGTGCCAGCGGAAACAGGGTTCAGCCCCAGCATTTT. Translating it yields CASGNRVQPQHF.

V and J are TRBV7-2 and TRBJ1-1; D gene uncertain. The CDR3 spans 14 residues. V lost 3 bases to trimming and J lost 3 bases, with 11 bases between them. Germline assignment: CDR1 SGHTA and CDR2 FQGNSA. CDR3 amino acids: CASSFRRRDTEAFF. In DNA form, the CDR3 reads TGTGCCAGCAGCTTCCGAAGGCGTGACACTGAAGCTTTCTTT.

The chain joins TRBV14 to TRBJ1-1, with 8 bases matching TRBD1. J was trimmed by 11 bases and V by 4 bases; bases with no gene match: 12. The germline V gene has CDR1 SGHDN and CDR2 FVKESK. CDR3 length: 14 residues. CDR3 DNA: TGTGCCAGCAGCCGAACACCGACAGGGGAAAAGGCTTTCTTT. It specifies CASSRTPTGEKAFF.

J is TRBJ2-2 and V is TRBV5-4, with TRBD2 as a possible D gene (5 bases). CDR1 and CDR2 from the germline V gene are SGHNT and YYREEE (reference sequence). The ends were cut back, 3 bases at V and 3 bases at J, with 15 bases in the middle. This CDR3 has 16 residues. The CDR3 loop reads CASSSSTRPYTGELFF. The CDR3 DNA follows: TGTGCCAGCAGCTCCTCTACTAGACCATACACCGGGGAGCTGTTTTTT.

The CDR3 region is CASRPEWAGADTQYF. In DNA form, the CDR3 reads TGTGCCAGCAGACCGGAGTGGGCGGGCGCAGATACGCAGTATTTT. The V and J genes are TRBV9 and TRBJ2-3, with D possibly being TRBD2 (5 bases). This CDR3 has 15 residues. V was cut by 5 bases and J by 4 bases, with 17 bases left in between. Germline CDR1 SGDLS, CDR2 YYNGEE.

CDR3 nucleotides: TGCGCCAGCAGCCAATTCGCGGTGGGCACGCAGTATTTT. Protein product: CASSQFAVGTQYF. This chain connects TRBV4-1 to TRBJ2-3, with D unresolved. The length of the CDR3 is 13 residues. The germline CDR1 and CDR2 sequences are MGHRA and YSYEKL. Deletions cut 2 bases from V and 9 bases from J, with 12 bases between.

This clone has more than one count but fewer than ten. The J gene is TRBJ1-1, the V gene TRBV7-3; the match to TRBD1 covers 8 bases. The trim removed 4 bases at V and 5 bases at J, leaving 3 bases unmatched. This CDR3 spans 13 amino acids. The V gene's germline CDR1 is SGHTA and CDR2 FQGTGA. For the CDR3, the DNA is TGTGCCAGCAGCTCAGGACAGGGAACTGAAGCTTTCTTT. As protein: CASSSGQGTEAFF.

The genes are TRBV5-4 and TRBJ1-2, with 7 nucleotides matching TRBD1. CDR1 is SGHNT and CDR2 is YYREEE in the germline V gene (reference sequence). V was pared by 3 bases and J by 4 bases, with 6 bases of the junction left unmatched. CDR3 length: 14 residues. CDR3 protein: CASSSGTARYGYTF. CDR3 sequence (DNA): TGTGCCAGCAGCTCAGGGACAGCCCGCTATGGCTACACCTTC.

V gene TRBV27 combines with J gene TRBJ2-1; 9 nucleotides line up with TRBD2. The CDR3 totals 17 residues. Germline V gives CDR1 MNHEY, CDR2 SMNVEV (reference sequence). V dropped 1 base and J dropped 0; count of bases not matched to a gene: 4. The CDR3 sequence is CASSLLAGVTSYNEQFF. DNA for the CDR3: TGTGCCAGCAGTTTATTAGCGGGAGTCACCTCCTACAATGAGCAGTTCTTC.

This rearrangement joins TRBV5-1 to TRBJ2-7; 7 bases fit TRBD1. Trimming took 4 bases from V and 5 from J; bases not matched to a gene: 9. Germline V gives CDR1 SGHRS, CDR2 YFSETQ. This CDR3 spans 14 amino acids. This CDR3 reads CASSPFPGQDEQYF. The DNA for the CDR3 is TGCGCCAGCAGCCCCTTCCCTGGACAGGACGAGCAGTACTTC.